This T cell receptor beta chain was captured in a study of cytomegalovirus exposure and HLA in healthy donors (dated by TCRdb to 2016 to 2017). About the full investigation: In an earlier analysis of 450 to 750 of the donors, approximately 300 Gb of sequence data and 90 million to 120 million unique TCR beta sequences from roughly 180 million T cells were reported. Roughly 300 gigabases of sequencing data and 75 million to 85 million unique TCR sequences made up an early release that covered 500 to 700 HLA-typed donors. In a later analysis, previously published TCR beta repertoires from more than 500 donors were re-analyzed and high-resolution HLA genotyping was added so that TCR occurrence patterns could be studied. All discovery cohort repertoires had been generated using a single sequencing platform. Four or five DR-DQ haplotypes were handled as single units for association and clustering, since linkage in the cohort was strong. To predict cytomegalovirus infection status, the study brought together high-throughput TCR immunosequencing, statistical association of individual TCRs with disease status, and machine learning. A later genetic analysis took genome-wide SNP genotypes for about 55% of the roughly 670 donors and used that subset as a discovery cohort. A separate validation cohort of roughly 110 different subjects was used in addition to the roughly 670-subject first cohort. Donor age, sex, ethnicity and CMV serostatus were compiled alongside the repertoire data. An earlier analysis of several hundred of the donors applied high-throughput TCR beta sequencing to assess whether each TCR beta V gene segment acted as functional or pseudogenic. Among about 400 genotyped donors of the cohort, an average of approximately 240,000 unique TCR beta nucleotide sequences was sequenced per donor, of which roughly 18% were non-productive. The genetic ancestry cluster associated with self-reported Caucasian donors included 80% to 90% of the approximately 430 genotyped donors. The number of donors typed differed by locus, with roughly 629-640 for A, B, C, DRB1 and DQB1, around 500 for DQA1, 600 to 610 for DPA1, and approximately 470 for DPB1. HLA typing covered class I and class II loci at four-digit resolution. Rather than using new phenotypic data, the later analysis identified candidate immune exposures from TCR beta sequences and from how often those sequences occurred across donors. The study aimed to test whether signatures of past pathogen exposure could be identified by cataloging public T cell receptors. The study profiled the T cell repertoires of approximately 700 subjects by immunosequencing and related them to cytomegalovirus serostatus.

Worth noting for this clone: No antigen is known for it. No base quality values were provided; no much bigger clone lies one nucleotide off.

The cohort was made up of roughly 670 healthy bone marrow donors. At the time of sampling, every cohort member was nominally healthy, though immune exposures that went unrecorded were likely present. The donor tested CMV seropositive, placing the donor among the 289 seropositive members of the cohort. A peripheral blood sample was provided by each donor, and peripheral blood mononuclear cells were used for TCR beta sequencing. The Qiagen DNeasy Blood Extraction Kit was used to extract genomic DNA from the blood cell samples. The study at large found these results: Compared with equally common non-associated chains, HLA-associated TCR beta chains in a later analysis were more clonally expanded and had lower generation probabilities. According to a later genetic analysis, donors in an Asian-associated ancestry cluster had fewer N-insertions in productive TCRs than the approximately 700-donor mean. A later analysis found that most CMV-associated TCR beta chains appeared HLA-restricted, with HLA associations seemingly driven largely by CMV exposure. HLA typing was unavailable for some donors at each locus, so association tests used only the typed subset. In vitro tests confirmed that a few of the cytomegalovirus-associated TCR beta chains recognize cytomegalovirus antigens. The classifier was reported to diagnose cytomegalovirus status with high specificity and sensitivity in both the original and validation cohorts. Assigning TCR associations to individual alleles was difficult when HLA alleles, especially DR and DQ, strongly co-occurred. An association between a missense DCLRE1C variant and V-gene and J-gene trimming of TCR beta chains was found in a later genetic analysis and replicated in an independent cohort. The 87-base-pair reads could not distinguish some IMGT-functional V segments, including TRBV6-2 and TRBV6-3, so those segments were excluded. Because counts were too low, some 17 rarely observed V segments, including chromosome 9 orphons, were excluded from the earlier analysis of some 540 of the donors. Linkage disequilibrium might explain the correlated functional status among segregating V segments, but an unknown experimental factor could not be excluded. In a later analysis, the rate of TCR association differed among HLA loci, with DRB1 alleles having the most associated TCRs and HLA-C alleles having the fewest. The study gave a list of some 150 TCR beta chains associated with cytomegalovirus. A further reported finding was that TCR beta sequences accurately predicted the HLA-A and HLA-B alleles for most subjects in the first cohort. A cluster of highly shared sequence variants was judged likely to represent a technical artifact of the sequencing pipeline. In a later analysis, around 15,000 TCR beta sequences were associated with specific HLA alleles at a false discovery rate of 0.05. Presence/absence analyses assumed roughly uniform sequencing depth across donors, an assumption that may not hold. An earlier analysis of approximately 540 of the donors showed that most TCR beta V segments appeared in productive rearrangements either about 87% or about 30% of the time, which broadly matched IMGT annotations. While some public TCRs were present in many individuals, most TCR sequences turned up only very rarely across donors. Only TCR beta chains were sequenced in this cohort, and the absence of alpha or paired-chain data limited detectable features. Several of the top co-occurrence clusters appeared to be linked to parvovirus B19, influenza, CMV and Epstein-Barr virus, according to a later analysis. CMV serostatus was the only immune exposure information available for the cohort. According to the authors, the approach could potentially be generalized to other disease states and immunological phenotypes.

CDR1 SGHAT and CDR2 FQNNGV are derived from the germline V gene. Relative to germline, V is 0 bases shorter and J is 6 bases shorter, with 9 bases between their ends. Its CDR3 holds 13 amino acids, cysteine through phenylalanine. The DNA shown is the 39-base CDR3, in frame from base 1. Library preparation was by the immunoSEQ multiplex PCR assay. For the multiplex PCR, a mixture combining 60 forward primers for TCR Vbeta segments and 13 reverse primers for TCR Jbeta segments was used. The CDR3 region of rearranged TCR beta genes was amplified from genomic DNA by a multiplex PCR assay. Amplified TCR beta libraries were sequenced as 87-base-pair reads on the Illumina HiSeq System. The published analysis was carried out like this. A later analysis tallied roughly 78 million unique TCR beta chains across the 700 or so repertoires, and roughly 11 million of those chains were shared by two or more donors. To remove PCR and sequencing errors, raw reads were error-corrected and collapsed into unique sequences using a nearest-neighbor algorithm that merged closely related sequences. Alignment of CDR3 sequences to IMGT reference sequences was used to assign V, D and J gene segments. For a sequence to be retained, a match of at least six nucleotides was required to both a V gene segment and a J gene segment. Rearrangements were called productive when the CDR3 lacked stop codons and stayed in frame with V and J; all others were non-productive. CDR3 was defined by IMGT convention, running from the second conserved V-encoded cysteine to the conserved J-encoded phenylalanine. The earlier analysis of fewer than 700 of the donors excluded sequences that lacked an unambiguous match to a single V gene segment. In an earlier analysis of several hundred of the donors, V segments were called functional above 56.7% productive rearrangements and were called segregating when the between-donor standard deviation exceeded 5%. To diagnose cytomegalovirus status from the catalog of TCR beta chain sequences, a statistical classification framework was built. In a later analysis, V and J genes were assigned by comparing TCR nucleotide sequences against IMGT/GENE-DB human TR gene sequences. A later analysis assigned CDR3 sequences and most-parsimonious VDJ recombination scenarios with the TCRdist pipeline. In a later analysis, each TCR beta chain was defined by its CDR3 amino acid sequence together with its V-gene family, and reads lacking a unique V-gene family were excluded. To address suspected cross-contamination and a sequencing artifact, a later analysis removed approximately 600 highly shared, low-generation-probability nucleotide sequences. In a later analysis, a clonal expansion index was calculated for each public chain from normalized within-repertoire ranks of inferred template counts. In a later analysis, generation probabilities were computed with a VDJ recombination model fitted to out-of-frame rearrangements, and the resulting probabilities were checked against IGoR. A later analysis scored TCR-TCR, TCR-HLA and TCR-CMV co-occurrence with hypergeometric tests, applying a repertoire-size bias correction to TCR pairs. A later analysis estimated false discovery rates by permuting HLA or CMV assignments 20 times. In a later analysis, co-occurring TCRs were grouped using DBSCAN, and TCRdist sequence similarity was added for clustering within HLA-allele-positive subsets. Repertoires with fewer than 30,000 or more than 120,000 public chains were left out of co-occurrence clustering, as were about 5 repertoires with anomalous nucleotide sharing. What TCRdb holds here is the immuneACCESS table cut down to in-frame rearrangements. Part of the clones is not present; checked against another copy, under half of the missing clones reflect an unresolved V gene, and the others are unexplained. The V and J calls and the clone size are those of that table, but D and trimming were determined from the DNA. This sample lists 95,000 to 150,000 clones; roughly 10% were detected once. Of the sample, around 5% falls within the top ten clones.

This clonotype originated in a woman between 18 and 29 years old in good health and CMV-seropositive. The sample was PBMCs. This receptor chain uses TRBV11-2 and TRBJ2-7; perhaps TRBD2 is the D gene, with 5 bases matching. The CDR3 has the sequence CASSLDVRGEQYF. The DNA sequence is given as TGTGCCAGCAGCTTAGACGTCCGGGGCGAGCAGTACTTC.